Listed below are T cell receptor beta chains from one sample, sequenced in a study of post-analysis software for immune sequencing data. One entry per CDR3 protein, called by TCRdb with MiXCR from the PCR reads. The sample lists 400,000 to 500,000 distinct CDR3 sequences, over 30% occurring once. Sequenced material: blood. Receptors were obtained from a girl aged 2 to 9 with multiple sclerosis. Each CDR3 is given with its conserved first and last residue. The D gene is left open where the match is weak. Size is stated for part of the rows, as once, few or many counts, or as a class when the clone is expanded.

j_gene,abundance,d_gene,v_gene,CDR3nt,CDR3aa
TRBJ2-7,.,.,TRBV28,TGTGCCAGCAGTTACCGGGGGCCAAGCTCCTACGAGCAGTACTTC,CASSYRGPSSYEQYF
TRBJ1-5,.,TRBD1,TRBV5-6,TGTGCCAGCAGCTTACAGGGGGTAGAGTGGCAGCCCCAGCATTTT,CASSLQGVEWQPQHF
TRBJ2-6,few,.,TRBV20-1,TGCAGTGCTATCCGAACTGGGGCCAACGTCCTGACTTTC,CSAIRTGANVLTF
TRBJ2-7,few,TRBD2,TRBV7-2,TGTGCCAGCAGCTTAGATGGTAGCGGGATGTACGAGCAGTACTTC,CASSLDGSGMYEQYF
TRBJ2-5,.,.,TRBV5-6,TGTGCCAGCAGCTTGGAAACCGGGACAACCTTTAAGGGAGAAGAGACCCAGTACTTC,CASSLETGTTFKGEETQYF
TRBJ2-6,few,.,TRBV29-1,TGCAGCGTTGTTCCGGGAGCCGACTCTGGGGCCAACGTCCTGACTTTC,CSVVPGADSGANVLTF
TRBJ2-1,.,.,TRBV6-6,TGTGCCAGCAGTTACTCGGAGACTCGCAGCTACAATGAGCAGTTCTTC,CASSYSETRSYNEQFF
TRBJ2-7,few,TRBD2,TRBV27,TGTGCCAGCGGGCCTAGCGGGGGCTTTTTGTCCTACGAGCAGTACTTC,CASGPSGGFLSYEQYF
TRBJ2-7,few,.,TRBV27,TGTGCCAGCAGTTTCCTCCGCTCCTACGAGCAGTACTTC,CASSFLRSYEQYF
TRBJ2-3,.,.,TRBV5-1,TGCGCCAGCAGCCCCGTAGTGGGGGGAGACACAGATACGCAGTATTTT,CASSPVVGGDTDTQYF
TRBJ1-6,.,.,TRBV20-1,TGCAGTGCTAGAGATAAAAAGGGGAACTATTCACCCCTCCACTTT,CSARDKKGNYSPLHF
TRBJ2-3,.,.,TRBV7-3,TGTGCCAGCAGTTTCAATGGGGTAACAACAGATACGAAGTATTTT,CASSFNGVTTDTKYF
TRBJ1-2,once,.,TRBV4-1,TGCGCCAGCAGCCAAGAACGAGGGGATGACAAAACTCATCTTCAGGGCTACACCTTC,CASSQERGDDKTHLQGYTF
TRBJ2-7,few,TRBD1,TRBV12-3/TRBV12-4,TGTGCCAGCAGTCGCGGGACAGGATTTACCTACGAGCAGTACTTC,CASSRGTGFTYEQYF
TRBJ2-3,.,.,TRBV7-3,TGTGCCAGCAGCCAATCGGGGACAGATACGCAGTATTTT,CASSQSGTDTQYF
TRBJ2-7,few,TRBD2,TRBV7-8,TGTGCCAGCAGCCCCAGCGGGAGAGTCTACGAGCAGTACTTC,CASSPSGRVYEQYF
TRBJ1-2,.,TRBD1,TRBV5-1,TGCGCCAGCAGCCAGACAGGGAATGGGGGCTACACCTTC,CASSQTGNGGYTF
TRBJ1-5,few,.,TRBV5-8,TGTGCCAGCAGCTTGTTTTCTGGGTCGGCCCAGCCCCAGCATTTT,CASSLFSGSAQPQHF
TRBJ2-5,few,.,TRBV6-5,TGTGCCAGCAGTTATGGGGCGGACCGGTTAGAGGCCCAGTACTTC,CASSYGADRLEAQYF
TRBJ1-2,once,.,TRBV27,TGTGCCAGCAGTCCAGGGTTGAAGGACTATGGCTGCACCTTC,CASSPGLKDYGCTF
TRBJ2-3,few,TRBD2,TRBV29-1,TGCAGCGGCGGGAGTGGGGATACGCAGTATTTT,CSGGSGDTQYF
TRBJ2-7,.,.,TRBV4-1,TGCGCCAGCAGCCAAGTTGGAGGGAACGAGCAGTACTTC,CASSQVGGNEQYF
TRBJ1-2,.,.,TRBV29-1,TGCAGCGTAGAGGACAGTGTGGAGAATGGCTACACCTTC,CSVEDSVENGYTF
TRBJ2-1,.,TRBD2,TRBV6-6,TGTGCCAGCAGTTACTCGGCTAGCGGGGACTACAATGAGCAGTTCTTC,CASSYSASGDYNEQFF
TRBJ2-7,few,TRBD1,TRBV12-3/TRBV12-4,TGTGCCAGCAGCCACCGGGACAGATCGACCTACGAGCAGTACTTC,CASSHRDRSTYEQYF
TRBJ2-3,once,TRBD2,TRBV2,TGTGCCAGCAGCTGGACTAGTCGCACAGATACGCAGTATTTT,CASSWTSRTDTQYF
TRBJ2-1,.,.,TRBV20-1,TGCGGGGGGCGGGAGCCCGGGGGGTACAATGAGCAGTTCTTC,CGGREPGGYNEQFF
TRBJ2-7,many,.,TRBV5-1,TGCGCCAGCAGCTTACGCCCGGATCCGGCCTACGAGCAGTACTTC,CASSLRPDPAYEQYF
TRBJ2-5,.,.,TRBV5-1,TGCGCCAGCAGCTTGGCGCCCCAAGAGACCCAGTACTTC,CASSLAPQETQYF
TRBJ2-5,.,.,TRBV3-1,TGTGCCAGCAGCCCCACCATCCTCTACGTGCAGTACTTC,CASSPTILYVQYF
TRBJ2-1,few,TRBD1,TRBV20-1,TGCAGTGCTGCCGGGACAGGGGGCCTTGAGCAGTTCTTC,CSAAGTGGLEQFF
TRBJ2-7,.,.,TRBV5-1,TGCGCCAGCAGCTTCCAACCTTCACAGAGTTCCTACGAGCAGTACTTC,CASSFQPSQSSYEQYF
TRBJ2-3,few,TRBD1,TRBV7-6,TGTGCCAGCAGCCCATCCCGGGACAGCTTTCCCGATACGCAGTATTTT,CASSPSRDSFPDTQYF
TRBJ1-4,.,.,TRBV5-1,TGCGCCAGCAGCTTGACGAAAAATGAAAAACTGTTTTTT,CASSLTKNEKLFF
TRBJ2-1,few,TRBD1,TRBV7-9,TGTGCCAGCGCCAAGCCGGGACAGGCCTACAATGAGCAGTTCTTC,CASAKPGQAYNEQFF
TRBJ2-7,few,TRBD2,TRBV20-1,TGCAGTGTCTGGACTAGCGGGAAGCCCTACGAGCAGTACTTC,CSVWTSGKPYEQYF
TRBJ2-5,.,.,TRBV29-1,TGCAGCGTTGGTCCGGGGGCTACTTTGCAAGAGACCCAGTACTTC,CSVGPGATLQETQYF
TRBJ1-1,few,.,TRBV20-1,TGCAGTGCTAGAGTCCCCGGCGGGTATATGGCTTTCTTT,CSARVPGGYMAFF
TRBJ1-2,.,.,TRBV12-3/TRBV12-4,TGTGCCAGCACCCTCGCGTGGGACAACCTATTCCATGGCTACACCTTC,CASTLAWDNLFHGYTF
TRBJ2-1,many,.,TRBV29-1,TGCAGCGCAGGAGGGAATGAGCAGTTCTTC,CSAGGNEQFF